A selection of T cell receptor beta chains follows, all from one sample in a study of T cell repertoires in cytomegalovirus infection. TCRdb analysed the reads with MiXCR anew, one entry per CDR3 protein. The table shows 200,000 to 300,000 distinct CDR3 sequences, with around 15% occurring only once. The sample consisted of PBMCs. These receptors were taken from a human donor in good health (CMV status not recorded). Some clones in this sample may be carry-over from other donors' samples. Each CDR3 is given with its conserved first and last residue. D genes are given only for firm matches. Some rows mark clone size as missing; the rest say once, few, many or name a class of expanded clone.

TRBJ1-1	many	TRBV29-1	TRBD1	15	CSAAQGPDLNTEAFF	TGCAGCGCTGCACAGGGGCCCGATTTGAACACTGAAGCTTTCTTT
TRBJ2-1	.	TRBV29-1	TRBD1	11	CSGRQGSEQFF	TGCAGCGGAAGACAGGGTTCTGAGCAGTTCTTC
TRBJ1-2	few	TRBV6-6	.	12	CASRVGDYGYTF	TGTGCCAGCCGAGTGGGCGACTATGGCTACACCTTC
TRBJ2-5	.	TRBV28	.	14	CASSSLPGEETQYF	TGTGCCAGCAGTTCGCTCCCGGGAGAAGAGACCCAGTACTTC
TRBJ2-3	.	TRBV29-1	.	13	CSVGPKPTDTQYF	TGCAGCGTTGGTCCCAAACCCACAGATACGCAGTATTTT
TRBJ1-2	many	TRBV6-5	.	13	CASSYSQGWGYTF	TGTGCCAGCAGTTACTCACAGGGCTGGGGCTACACCTTC
TRBJ2-5	.	TRBV20-1	.	15	CSARTVTGRSETQYF	TGCAGTGCTAGAACGGTAACAGGGAGGAGCGAGACCCAGTACTTC
TRBJ2-5	few	TRBV5-1	.	15	CASSLVAGSKETQYF	TGCGCCAGCAGCTTGGTGGCAGGGAGTAAGGAGACCCAGTACTTC
TRBJ1-1	many	TRBV15	.	13	CATSRAGAGEAFF	TGTGCCACCAGCAGAGCAGGGGCAGGAGAAGCTTTCTTT
TRBJ2-7	medium-sized	TRBV7-8	.	16	CASSLRATGRSYEQYF	TGTGCCAGCAGCTTGAGAGCCACAGGGAGATCCTACGAGCAGTACTTC
TRBJ1-6	.	TRBV20-1	TRBD1	14	CSAKWTGANSPLHF	TGCAGTGCCAAGTGGACAGGGGCTAATTCACCCCTCCACTTT
TRBJ2-1	many	TRBV7-9	.	15	CASSLDGGQANEQFF	TGTGCCAGCAGCTTAGATGGAGGCCAGGCCAATGAGCAGTTCTTC
TRBJ2-7	.	TRBV7-9	TRBD2	15	CASSLLAGALYEQYF	TGTGCCAGCAGCCTCCTAGCGGGGGCCCTCTACGAGCAGTACTTC
TRBJ2-2	few	TRBV15	.	15	CATSRVVLNTGELFF	TGTGCCACCAGCAGAGTTGTCCTGAACACCGGGGAGCTGTTTTTT
TRBJ2-7	few	TRBV5-5	.	14	CASSFFRLAYEQYF	TGTGCCAGCAGCTTTTTCAGGTTGGCCTACGAGCAGTACTTC
TRBJ1-5	few	TRBV6-2/TRBV6-3	.	16	CASSAHGGSGNQPQHF	TGTGCCAGCAGTGCGCACGGCGGCTCGGGGAATCAGCCCCAGCATTTT
TRBJ1-6	few	TRBV7-9	.	15	CASSGGRGTNSPLHF	TGTGCCAGCAGCGGGGGCAGGGGAACTAATTCACCCCTCCACTTT
TRBJ1-2	.	TRBV7-9	TRBD1	15	CASSTGQGLYVSYTF	TGTGCCAGCAGCACCGGACAGGGCCTCTATGTTAGCTACACCTTC
TRBJ2-3	.	TRBV5-4	.	14	CASSADGRTDTQYF	TGTGCCAGCAGCGCGGACGGCCGCACAGATACGCAGTATTTT
TRBJ2-5	many	TRBV7-2	.	16	CASSLRWGRIQETQYF	TGTGCCAGCAGCTTGAGGTGGGGGCGCATCCAAGAGACCCAGTACTTC
TRBJ2-7	few	TRBV3-1	.	14	CASSQDPRTYEQYF	TGTGCCAGCAGCCAAGATCCCCGGACCTACGAGCAGTACTTC
TRBJ2-7	few	TRBV28	.	14	CASSLYAGSYEQYF	TGTGCCAGCAGTTTATACGCAGGGTCCTACGAGCAGTACTTC
TRBJ2-1	many	TRBV6-1	.	17	CASLFLQGSQMYPEQFF	TGTGCCAGCCTATTCCTGCAGGGCTCTCAGATGTATCCTGAGCAGTTCTTC
TRBJ2-7	.	TRBV11-2	TRBD2	16	CASSSPTSGRIYEQYF	TGTGCCAGCAGCTCGCCGACTAGCGGGAGGATCTACGAGCAGTACTTC
TRBJ2-2	many	TRBV19	TRBD1	16	CASRIWTGKGNGELFF	TGTGCCAGTAGGATTTGGACAGGGAAGGGAAACGGGGAGCTGTTTTTT
TRBJ2-1	many	TRBV11-2	TRBD2	18	CASSSHPGEGLDYNEQFF	TGTGCCAGCAGCTCTCATCCAGGGGAGGGACTAGACTACAATGAGCAGTTCTTC
TRBJ2-1	.	TRBV7-3	TRBD2	15	CASSPDGRQNNEQFF	TGTGCCAGCAGCCCGGACGGGAGGCAAAACAATGAGCAGTTCTTC
TRBJ2-7	.	TRBV3-1	.	13	CASSQVAGYEQYF	TGTGCCAGCAGCCAAGTGGCGGGTTACGAGCAGTACTTC
TRBJ2-5	.	TRBV20-1	TRBD2	12	CSAWTSVETQYF	TGCAGTGCATGGACTAGCGTGGAGACCCAGTACTTC
TRBJ2-4	.	TRBV11-1	.	14	CASSTPSVGGGVHF	TGTGCCAGCAGCACTCCATCCGTAGGCGGCGGTGTGCACTTC
TRBJ2-1	.	TRBV20-1	TRBD2	16	CSAQPPTSGSFNEQFF	TGCAGTGCGCAACCACCCACTAGCGGGAGTTTTAATGAGCAGTTCTTC
TRBJ2-7	.	TRBV20-1	.	15	CSARDFGRSRYEQYF	TGCAGTGCTAGAGATTTTGGAAGGTCCCGTTACGAGCAGTACTTC
TRBJ2-6	once	TRBV15	TRBD1	18	CATSRDGQEPAGANVLTF	TGTGCCACCAGCAGAGACGGACAGGAGCCCGCTGGGGCCAACGTCCTGACTTTC
TRBJ2-1	few	TRBV9	TRBD2	15	CASQRTSGSYNEQFF	TGTGCCAGCCAGCGGACTAGCGGGAGCTACAATGAGCAGTTCTTC
TRBJ2-3	many	TRBV7-2	.	14	CASRLTGPTDTQYF	TGTGCCAGCAGACTAACAGGTCCCACAGATACGCAGTATTTT
TRBJ2-4	.	TRBV18	.	15	CASSPLAEAKNIQYF	TGTGCCAGCTCACCACTGGCCGAGGCCAAAAACATTCAGTACTTC
TRBJ2-5	many	TRBV12-3/TRBV12-4	TRBD2	15	CASSPLLAGEETQYF	TGTGCCAGCAGTCCCCTTTTAGCGGGGGAAGAGACCCAGTACTTC
TRBJ1-1	.	TRBV5-1	.	15	CASSLTQTDNTEAFF	TGCGCCAGCAGCTTGACCCAGACAGATAACACTGAAGCTTTCTTT
TRBJ1-2	.	TRBV28	TRBD1	15	CASSPSDREGYGYTF	TGTGCCAGCAGTCCCTCTGACAGGGAAGGTTATGGCTACACCTTC
TRBJ2-1	few	TRBV14	TRBD2	17	CASSRTSGSIDKNEQFF	TGTGCCAGCAGCAGGACTAGCGGGAGTATTGATAAAAATGAGCAGTTCTTC
TRBJ1-5	many	TRBV12-3/TRBV12-4	.	14	CAEASTSGNQPQHF	TGTGCCGAGGCCTCCACAAGCGGCAATCAGCCCCAGCATTTT
TRBJ2-1	.	TRBV14	.	13	CASSLILSDEQFF	TGTGCCAGCAGCCTAATTTTGTCGGATGAGCAGTTCTTC
TRBJ2-3	few	TRBV7-3	TRBD2	16	CASSLIYGGGPDTQYF	TGTGCCAGCAGCTTAATTTACGGGGGGGGCCCAGATACGCAGTATTTT
TRBJ2-7	few	TRBV7-8	.	13	CASSFIGWYEQYF	TGTGCCAGCAGCTTCATAGGGTGGTACGAGCAGTACTTC
TRBJ2-7	.	TRBV7-4	.	15	CASSPKVGASYEQYF	TGTGCCAGCAGCCCTAAGGTGGGAGCAAGTTACGAGCAGTACTTC
TRBJ1-1	many	TRBV5-6	TRBD1	18	CASSTRTGTGGLGTEAFF	TGTGCCAGCAGCACCCGAACCGGGACAGGGGGTTTGGGCACTGAAGCTTTCTTT
TRBJ1-1	.	TRBV12-3/TRBV12-4	.	14	CATHGGPPNTEAFF	TGTGCCACCCATGGGGGGCCCCCGAACACTGAAGCTTTCTTT
TRBJ1-2	few	TRBV20-1	.	12	CSARTENYGYTF	TGCAGTGCTAGGACTGAGAACTATGGCTACACCTTC
TRBJ2-7	.	TRBV19	TRBD1	14	CASSTGQGLYEQYF	TGTGCCAGTAGTACGGGACAGGGGCTCTACGAGCAGTACTTC
TRBJ1-5	few	TRBV15	.	12	CATTLGNQPQHF	TGTGCCACCACCTTGGGGAATCAGCCCCAGCATTTT
TRBJ2-5	many	TRBV19	.	12	CATGGPRETQYF	TGTGCCACTGGAGGGCCTCGGGAGACCCAGTACTTC
TRBJ2-3	.	TRBV28	.	16	CASSPHRDSSTDTQYF	TGTGCCAGCAGTCCTCATAGGGATAGCAGCACAGATACGCAGTATTTT
TRBJ2-7	many	TRBV7-2	.	15	CASSYRDLTSYEQYF	TGTGCCAGCAGCTACCGGGACCTAACGTCCTACGAGCAGTACTTC